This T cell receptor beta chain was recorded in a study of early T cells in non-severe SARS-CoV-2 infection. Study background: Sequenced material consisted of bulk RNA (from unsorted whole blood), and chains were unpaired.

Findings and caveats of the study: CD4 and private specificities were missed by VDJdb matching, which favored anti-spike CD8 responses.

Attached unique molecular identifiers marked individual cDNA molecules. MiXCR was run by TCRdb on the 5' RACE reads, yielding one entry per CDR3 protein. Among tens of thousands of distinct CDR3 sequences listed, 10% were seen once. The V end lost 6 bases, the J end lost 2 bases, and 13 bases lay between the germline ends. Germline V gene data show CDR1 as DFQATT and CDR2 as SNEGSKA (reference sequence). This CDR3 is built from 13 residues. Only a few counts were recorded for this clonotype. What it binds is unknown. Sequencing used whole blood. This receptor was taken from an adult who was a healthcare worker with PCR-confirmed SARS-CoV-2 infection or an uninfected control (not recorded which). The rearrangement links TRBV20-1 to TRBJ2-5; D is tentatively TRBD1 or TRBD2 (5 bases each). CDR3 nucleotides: TGCAGTGCCCAAATCAGGGAGCAAGAGACCCAGTACTTC. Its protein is CSAQIREQETQYF.